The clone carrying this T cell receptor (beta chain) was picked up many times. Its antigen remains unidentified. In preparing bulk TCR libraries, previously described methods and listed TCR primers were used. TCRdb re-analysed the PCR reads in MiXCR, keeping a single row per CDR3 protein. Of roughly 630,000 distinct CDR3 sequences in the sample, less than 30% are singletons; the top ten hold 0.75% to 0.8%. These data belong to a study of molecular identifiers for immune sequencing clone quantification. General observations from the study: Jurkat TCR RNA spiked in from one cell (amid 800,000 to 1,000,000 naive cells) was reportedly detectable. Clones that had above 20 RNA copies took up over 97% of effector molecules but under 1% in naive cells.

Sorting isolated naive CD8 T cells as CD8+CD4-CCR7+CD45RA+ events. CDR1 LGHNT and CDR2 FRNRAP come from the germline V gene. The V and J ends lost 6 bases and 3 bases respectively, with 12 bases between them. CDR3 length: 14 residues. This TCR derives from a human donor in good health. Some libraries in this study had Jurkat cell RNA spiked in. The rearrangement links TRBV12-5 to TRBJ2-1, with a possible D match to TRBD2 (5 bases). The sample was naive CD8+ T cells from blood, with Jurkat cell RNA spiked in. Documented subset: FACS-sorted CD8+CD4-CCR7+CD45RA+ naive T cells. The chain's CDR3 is CASGSDGIYNEQFF. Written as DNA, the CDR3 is TGTGCTAGTGGATCCGACGGGATCTACAATGAGCAGTTCTTC. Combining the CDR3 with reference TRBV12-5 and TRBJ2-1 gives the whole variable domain DARVTQTPRHKVTEMGQEVTMRCQPILGHNTVFWYRQTMMQGLELLAYFRNRAPLDDSGMPKDRFSAEMPDATLATLKIQPSEPRDSAVYFCASGSDGIYNEQFFGPGTRLTVL.